In its sample, the clone carrying this T cell receptor beta chain was seen many times. Its antigen is still unknown. With molecular barcodes, quantitative 5'-RACE was used to make the TCR beta libraries. TCRdb re-called the 5' RACE reads through MiXCR, storing one row per CDR3 protein. Among a few hundred thousand distinct CDR3 sequences listed, over 15% were seen once. V gave up 0 bases and J gave up 4 bases, with 7 bases separating them. Per the germline V gene, CDR1 is SGHRS and CDR2 is YFSETQ. This CDR3 has 13 amino acids. The record originates from a study of CD8 T cells in ankylosing spondylitis. Study-wide points: A TCR beta motif of about 8 highly homologous variants seemed to mark ankylosing spondylitis blood. Some motif variants had been reported before (in reactive arthritis synovial fluid and blood). Significant enrichment of disease-linked clones was reportedly seen in matched ankylosing spondylitis synovial fluid.

The rearrangement links TRBV5-1 to TRBJ1-1; D not certain. This sequence originates from a male donor with ankylosing spondylitis. Input material: blood, either unsorted or a sorted T cell fraction (not recorded which). CDR3: CASSLERGTEAFF. As DNA, the CDR3 is TGCGCCAGCAGCTTGGAACGCGGCACTGAAGCTTTCTTT.